This TCR beta chain was recovered during a study of T cells in Graves' hyperthyroidism and ophthalmopathy. Diagnosing involved the use of clinical symptoms, serum thyroxine and TRAb, thyroid ultrasound and orbital computed tomography. This clonotype came up many times. The antigen remains unidentified. RNA transcripts provided the source from which TCR beta CDR3 regions were amplified. When the TCR CDR3 underwent first-round RT-PCR, the HTBI primer set was used. From the multiplex PCR reads, TCRdb called clonotypes with MiXCR, one entry per CDR3 protein. The repertoire includes more than 500,000 distinct CDR3 sequences, about 45% of them detected once, and roughly 19% sits in the top ten. Study outcomes and limitations: Most expanded thyroid clonotypes above 0.001 recurred in blood.

The sequence came from an adult woman with Graves' disease, either hyperthyroidism or ophthalmopathy (not recorded which). What was sequenced was peripheral blood or thyroid tissue (not recorded which).

Here the CDR3 reads CASSFPQRGGTQYF. The CDR3 DNA sequence: TGTGCCAGCAGCTTCCCGCAGCGGGGAGGGACCCAGTACTTC. This chain connects TRBV5-5 to TRBJ2-5, with TRBD2 identical over 7 bases. The CDR3 loop spans 14 amino acids. CDR1 and CDR2 from the germline V gene are SGHKS and YYEKEE (reference sequence). V trimming: 2 bases; J trimming: 7 bases; junction bases outside the gene matches: 8.